The text below deals with one T cell receptor (beta chain). Antigen: not known. The CDR3 covers 17 residues. With V trimmed by 2 bases and J by 0 bases, 9 bases remained unmatched. Germline values: CDR1 MNHEY, CDR2 SMNVEV (reference sequence). Sequenced by immunoSEQ multiplex PCR; TCRdb stores in-frame clones only, minus some. The sample records under 85,000 clones, around 85% being singletons. This specimen belongs to a study of OX40 agonist ivuxolimab in advanced cancers. General observations from the study: Undetermined was the antigen specificity of the expanded peripheral T cells. Expansion of clones was among the lowest in partial responders at 0.1-3.0 mg/kg. A proportion of nonresponders additionally exhibited low normalized T-cell clonal expansion.

The receptor comes from an adult with an advanced solid tumor such as melanoma, head and neck, liver or kidney cancer. V is TRBV27 and J is TRBJ1-1; 7 bases fit TRBD1. The material sequenced was CD4+ or CD8+ T cells sorted from blood, taken in a trial of the OX40 agonist ivuxolimab. The CDR3 region has the DNA TGTGCCAGCAGTTTAAAGGGGGCTTTCCCCATGAACACTGAAGCTTTCTTT. This gives the protein CASSLKGAFPMNTEAFF.